The 24 T cell receptor beta chains reported below all come from one sample, sequenced in a study of T-cell memory formation after mild COVID-19. TCRdb used MiXCR to reprocess the 5' RACE reads, holding one entry per CDR3 protein. The table lists about 400,000 distinct CDR3 sequences, under 25% of them singletons. Specimen: PBMCs or a T cell subset sorted from them (not recorded which). The source of these receptors is an adult woman who had mild COVID-19 (a few samples of this study predate the infection). Cell type and time point are not known.

This clonotype has a handful of counts. J is TRBJ1-1 and V is TRBV5-1, with TRBD1 identical over 9 bases. Looked up from germline, CDR1 is SGHRS and CDR2 is YFSETQ. The CDR3 runs to 14 residues. The junction had 6 bases not matched to a gene; V was cut back by 5 bases and J by 4 bases. DNA of the CDR3: TGCGCCAGCAGTTATGGGGACAGGGTCACTGAAGCTTTCTTT. Residues: CASSYGDRVTEAFF.

The CDR3, as DNA: TGCAGTGCTAGATCCCCGGAAAGGACGAAGACCCAGTACTTC. It codes for CSARSPERTKTQYF. This rearrangement joins TRBV20-1 to TRBJ2-5; the D is unclear. This CDR3 has 14 amino acids. Germline CDR1 and CDR2: DFQATT and SNEGSKA (reference sequence). V lost 2 bases, J lost 6 bases, and 16 bases lay in between.

This clonotype was counted only a few times. The rearrangement links TRBV12-3 or TRBV12-4 to TRBJ1-1; the D gene is possibly TRBD1 (5 bases). The CDR3 is 13 residues long. V lost 4 bases and J lost 11, with 17 bases in between. The CDR3 region is CASSWTPGAGAFF. CDR3 nucleotide sequence: TGTGCCAGCAGTTGGACACCCGGCGCAGGGGCTTTCTTT.

The genes are TRBV5-1 and TRBJ2-5; 7 nucleotides agree with TRBD1. J gave up 1 base and V 5 bases, and 11 bases lay outside the gene matches. CDR3 length equals 16 residues. In germline, CDR1 is SGHRS, CDR2 YFSETQ. The CDR3 sequence: CASRGPRDSPQETQYF. The DNA of the CDR3 is TGCGCCAGCAGGGGCCCCCGGGACAGTCCCCAAGAGACCCAGTACTTC. The complete variable domain, with remaining parts taken from reference TRBV5-1 and TRBJ2-5, reads KAGVTQTPRYLIKTRGQQVTLSCSPISGHRSVSWYQQTPGQGLQFLFEYFSETQRNKGNFPGRFSGRQFSNSRSEMNVSTLELGDSALYLCASRGPRDSPQETQYFGPGTRLLVL.

V usage is TRBV7-3 and J usage is TRBJ2-6, with D perhaps matching TRBD2 (5 bases). The germline CDR1 and CDR2 sequences are SGHTA and FQGTGA. The CDR3 contains 16 residues. Trimming removed 5 bases from V and 0 bases from J, with 11 bases in between. CDR3 amino acids: CASSPDGISGANVLTF. The CDR3 nucleotides are TGTGCCAGCAGCCCCGACGGGATCTCTGGGGCCAACGTCCTGACTTTC. Filled out from reference TRBV7-3 and TRBJ2-6, the complete variable domain reads GAGVSQTPSNKVTEKGKYVELRCDPISGHTALYWYRQSLGQGPEFLIYFQGTGAADDSGLPNDRFFAVRPEGSVSTLKIQRTERGDSAVYLCASSPDGISGANVLTFGAGSRLTVL.

This chain joins TRBV24-1 and TRBJ2-7; the D gene is possibly TRBD2 (6 bases). V lost 3 bases and J lost 2, with 13 bases in between. The CDR3 spans 15 residues. The germline CDR1 and CDR2 sequences are KGHDR and SFDVKD. CDR3 residues: CATSDARDLTYEQYF. CDR3 in DNA: TGTGCCACCAGTGATGCGCGGGACCTAACCTACGAGCAGTACTTC.

This clonotype has a handful of counts. The chain combines TRBV5-1 with TRBJ2-6, with 9 bases aligning to TRBD1. Germline assignment: CDR1 SGHRS and CDR2 YFSETQ. J gave up 2 bases and V 7 bases, and 4 bases lay outside the gene matches. This CDR3 is 15 amino acids long. The CDR3 loop is CASGTGTTGANVLTF. The CDR3 region has the DNA TGCGCCAGCGGGACAGGGACTACTGGGGCCAACGTCCTGACTTTC.

This clonotype has more than one count but fewer than ten. The genes are TRBV2 and TRBJ2-1, with unresolved D. Per the germline V gene, CDR1 is SNHLY and CDR2 is FYNNEI. V was shortened by 8 bases and J by 4 bases, with 18 bases between the two germline ends. This CDR3 contains 15 residues. CDR3 loop: CASAVSRASYNEQFF. The CDR3 DNA sequence: TGTGCCAGCGCTGTTTCTAGGGCCTCTTACAATGAGCAGTTCTTC.

CDR3 residues: CASCIGSEEETQYF. CDR3 nucleotide sequence: TGCGCCAGCTGTATCGGATCGGAAGAAGAGACCCAGTACTTC. The chain joins TRBV5-1 to TRBJ2-5; D unresolved. The germline gives CDR1 SGHRS, CDR2 YFSETQ. The ends were cut back, 7 bases at V and 3 bases at J, with 16 bases in the middle. This CDR3 is built from 14 residues.

The V gene is TRBV11-1, the J gene TRBJ1-1; no reliable D call. Germline CDR1 and CDR2: SGHAT and FQDESV (reference sequence). This CDR3 comprises 14 residues. V lost 5 bases, J lost 3 bases, and 13 bases lay in between. The chain's CDR3 is CASSPSELDTEAFF. In DNA form, the CDR3 reads TGTGCCAGCAGCCCATCGGAATTAGACACTGAAGCTTTCTTT.

For the CDR3, the DNA is TGTGCCTGGGAGGAGAACACTGAAGCTTTCTTT. Translation gives CAWEENTEAFF. This chain connects TRBV30 to TRBJ1-1; no clear D. The germline V gene encodes CDR1 GTSNPN and CDR2 SVGIG (reference sequence). This CDR3 is built from 11 residues. Trimming removed 5 bases from V and 1 base from J, with 5 bases in between. Together with reference TRBV30 and TRBJ1-1, the CDR3 gives the full variable domain: SQTIHQWPATLVQPVGSPLSLECTVEGTSNPNLYWYRQAAGRGLQLLFYSVGIGQISSEVPQNLSASRPQDRQFILSSKKLLLSDSGFYLCAWEENTEAFFGQGTRLTVV.

The chain has TRBV6-5 and TRBJ1-1; D is possibly TRBD1 (5 bases). Germline-derived CDR1 and CDR2 are MNHEY and SVGAGI. Deletions cut 3 bases from V and 5 bases from J, with 16 bases between. There are 15 residues in the CDR3. CDR3 loop: CASSYRAGVWTEAFF. CDR3 sequence (DNA): TGTGCCAGCAGTTATCGCGCGGGGGTTTGGACTGAAGCTTTCTTT.

The rearrangement links TRBV5-1 to TRBJ2-5, with D possibly matching TRBD1 (5 bases). Germline V gives CDR1 SGHRS, CDR2 YFSETQ. CDR3 size: 14 residues. The V end lost 0 bases, the J end lost 4 bases, and 10 bases lay between the germline ends. Written as DNA, the CDR3 is TGCGCCAGCAGCTTGGATGTAGGGGTAGAGACCCAGTACTTC. It codes for CASSLDVGVETQYF.

With respect to this clonotype: Germline is not matched at one junction end, which may reflect a read error. This rearrangement joins TRBV12-3 or TRBV12-4 to TRBJ1-1; D is unclear. This CDR3 comprises 9 residues. The CDR3 sequence: CASSPPVIF. Here the CDR3 DNA reads TGTGCCAGCAGCCCGCCCGTTATCTTT.

CDR3 in amino acids: CSVQPPSGELFF. Written as DNA, the CDR3 is TGCAGCGTCCAGCCCCCTAGCGGGGAGCTGTTTTTT. This chain links TRBV29-1 with TRBJ2-2; no clear D. The germline CDR1 and CDR2 sequences are SQVTM and ANQGSEA. V dropped 6 bases and J dropped 7 bases, with 12 bases sitting between them. The CDR3 covers 12 residues.

V and J are TRBV12-3 or TRBV12-4 and TRBJ2-1; the match to TRBD2 covers 9 bases. Germline trimming cut 1 base from V and 4 bases from J; bases unmatched to any gene: 14. CDR3 length equals 19 residues. This CDR3 is CASSLVFQREALTYNEQFF. The CDR3, as DNA: TGTGCCAGCAGTTTAGTCTTCCAGCGGGAGGCCCTCACTTACAATGAGCAGTTCTTC.

This clonotype was seen ten or more times. The V call is TRBV5-5, the J call TRBJ1-4; unclear D gene. CDR1 and CDR2 (germline): SGHKS, YYEKEE (reference sequence). The CDR3 has 11 residues. V shed 2 bases and J shed 8 bases, with 4 bases lying between them. CDR3 amino acids: CASSFGEKLFF. In nucleotides, the CDR3 is TGTGCCAGCAGCTTTGGGGAAAAACTGTTTTTT.

This clonotype was detected a few times. The genes are TRBV7-2 and TRBJ2-7; 11 bases are shared with TRBD1. Germline lookup yields CDR1 SGHTA and CDR2 FQGNSA. V lost 7 bases and J lost 5; bases outside the gene matches: 7. The CDR3 covers 14 residues. The CDR3 coding sequence is TGTGCCAGCACCGATCGGACAGGGGGCAACGAGCAGTACTTC. Translating it yields CASTDRTGGNEQYF.

This clonotype was observed a few times. V and J are TRBV4-1 and TRBJ1-2; D may be TRBD1 (6 bases). This CDR3 is 15 amino acids long. V gave up 1 base and J gave up 5 bases, with 14 bases separating them. Germline values: CDR1 MGHRA, CDR2 YSYEKL. Here the CDR3 DNA reads TGCGCCAGCAGCCAAGTAATAGGGGGAAGTTATGGCTACACCTTC. Translating gives CASSQVIGGSYGYTF.

This clonotype was counted only a few times. The rearrangement joins TRBV5-1 to TRBJ2-7, with a possible D match to TRBD2 (5 bases). CDR3 size: 13 residues. The germline CDR1 and CDR2 sequences are SGHRS and YFSETQ. V lost 7 bases, J lost 2 bases, and 13 bases lay in between. In DNA, the CDR3 is TGCGCCAGCGGTGGTAGCGAAACCTACGAGCAGTACTTC. Translating it yields CASGGSETYEQYF.

The J gene is TRBJ2-7, the V gene TRBV11-2; 9 nucleotides match TRBD1. This CDR3 is built from 15 residues. Germline V lookup: CDR1 SGHAT, CDR2 FQNNGV. Trimming took 5 bases from V and 3 from J; bases not matched to a gene: 8. This CDR3 is CASSPDRGKIYEQYF. Here the CDR3 DNA reads TGTGCCAGCAGCCCAGACAGGGGGAAGATCTACGAGCAGTACTTC.

V and J are TRBV6-6 and TRBJ2-2; TRBD1 aligns across 8 bases. Trimming cost V 4 bases and J 2 bases; bases outside gene matches: 6. The CDR3 extends over 16 amino acids. Looked up from germline, CDR1 is MNHNY and CDR2 is SVGAGI (reference sequence). The CDR3: CASSFWTGYNTGELFF. The CDR3 DNA reads as TGTGCCAGCAGTTTCTGGACAGGGTACAACACCGGGGAGCTGTTTTTT.

The J gene is TRBJ2-3, the V gene TRBV4-1; D gene ambiguous. Deletions cut 5 bases from V and 7 bases from J, with 10 bases between. Germline CDR1 reads MGHRA; CDR2 reads YSYEKL. The CDR3 consists of 12 residues. The CDR3 protein is CASSGIVNTQYF. CDR3 coding DNA: TGCGCCAGCAGCGGCATAGTAAATACGCAGTATTTT.

The chain employs TRBV28 and TRBJ2-7; D call uncertain. V was shortened by 3 bases and J by 6 bases, with 12 bases between the two germline ends. This CDR3 region has 13 residues. Germline loops: CDR1 MDHEN, CDR2 SYDVKM. The CDR3 nucleotides read TGTGCCAGCAGTTTTGTTAGAGTGGTCGAGCAGTACTTC. This gives the protein CASSFVRVVEQYF.